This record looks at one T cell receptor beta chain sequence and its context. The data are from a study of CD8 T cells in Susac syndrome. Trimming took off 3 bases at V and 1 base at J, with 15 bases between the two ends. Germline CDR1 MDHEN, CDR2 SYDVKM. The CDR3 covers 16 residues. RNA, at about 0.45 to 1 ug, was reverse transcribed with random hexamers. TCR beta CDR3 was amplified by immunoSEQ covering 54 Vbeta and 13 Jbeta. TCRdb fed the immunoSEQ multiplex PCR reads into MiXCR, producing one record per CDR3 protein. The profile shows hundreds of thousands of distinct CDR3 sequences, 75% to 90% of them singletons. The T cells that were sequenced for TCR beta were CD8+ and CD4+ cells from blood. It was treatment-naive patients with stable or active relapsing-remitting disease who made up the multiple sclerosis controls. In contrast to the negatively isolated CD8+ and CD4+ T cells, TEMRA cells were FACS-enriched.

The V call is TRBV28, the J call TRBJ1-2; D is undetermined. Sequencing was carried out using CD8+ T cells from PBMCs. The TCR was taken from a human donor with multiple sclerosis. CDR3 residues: CASSFMFGPDNYGYTF. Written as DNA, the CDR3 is TGTGCCAGCAGTTTTATGTTCGGACCCGATAACTATGGCTACACCTTC.